This T cell receptor beta chain is drawn from a study of blood T cell repertoires in COVID-19. Looking at the study overall: Spain, Italy and the United States supplied samples that represented acute and convalescent COVID-19. Nucleic acid was either cDNA or gDNA, and it came from T cells, B-cell-depleted T cells, or PBMCs.

Per the authors' pipeline: Reference gene primer amplification in the assay estimated nucleated cell counts. Assay used: immunoSEQ multiplex PCR; TCRdb lists only in-frame clones, some missing. That table is the source of V, J and clone size, and D and trimming were worked out from the DNA. Altogether roughly 130,000 clones are present, roughly nine tenths being singletons, with the ten largest covering roughly 3.7%. The TCR was taken from a middle-aged man with active COVID-19. Sequencing used peripheral blood.

CDR3 in DNA: TGTGCCAGCAGCCTCGACAGGGTTGGCGAGCAGTACTTC. Its protein product is CASSLDRVGEQYF. The chain is built from TRBV12-3 or TRBV12-4 and TRBJ2-7, with 7 bases matching TRBD1. The CDR3 has 13 amino acids. The V segment lost 6 bases and the J segment 6 bases; nucleotides outside the gene matches: 8.